These 11 T cell receptor delta chains originate from one sample sequenced in a study of γδ T cells in repeated Plasmodium falciparum infection. Flow sorting of PBMC yielded separate Vgamma9/Vdelta2+ and Vdelta2-negative gammadelta T cell populations for bulk repertoire analysis. TCRdb re-called the multiplex PCR reads via CATT. This sample yields roughly 86,000 delta-chain clones, of which approximately 1.4% are seen a single time; around 8.1% belongs to the top ten. Source material: gamma-delta T cells from blood. Receptor source: a pool of human donors (malaria-infected and uninfected, not separated).

Only a few counts were recorded for this clone. A read error is likely here: a far larger clone is one base away. The same CDR3 arises from other DNA sequences in this sample as well. The CDR3 loop is CAFKSAAATGGYRGYTDKLIF. The DNA for the CDR3 is TGTGCCTTTAAATCGGCGGCGGCGACTGGGGGATACAGGGGGTACACCGATAAGCTCATCTTT. The chain employs TRDV3 and TRDJ1, with 12 bases fitting TRDD3. The CDR3 spans 21 residues. The germline V gene encodes CDR1 TVYSNPD and CDR2 GDNSRS (reference sequence).

In the case of this clone: This DNA's translation differs at residue 18 from TCRdb's protein, which comes from a much larger clone; a read error is likely, and the protein shown is translated from the DNA. J is TRDJ1 and V is TRDV2, with 11 bases fitting TRDD3. Here the J gene was assigned by germline matching of the DNA, as TCRdb has none. The ends lost 0 bases at V and 7 bases at J; junction bases unmatched: 30. This CDR3 contains 23 residues. Germline lookup yields CDR1 GEAIGNYY and CDR2 EKD. The CDR3 nucleotides are TGTGCCTGTGACACCGCCCCGGCACGTGGAGTGGGGGATACGACCTACCTATCTGGTAAACTCATCTTT. It codes for CACDTAPARGVGDTTYLSGKLIF.

For this clone: The protein that TCRdb holds for this DNA derives from a much larger clone and differs from the translated DNA at residue 9, which likely indicates a read error; the protein shown here is translated from the DNA. The V and J genes are TRDV2 and TRDJ1; 7 bases match TRDD3. TCRdb lists no J gene, so it was determined here by aligning the DNA to germline. Trimming cost V 0 bases and J 3 bases; bases outside gene matches: 12. Germline-derived CDR1 and CDR2 are GEAIGNYY and EKD. This CDR3 spans 17 amino acids. CDR3 DNA sequence: TGTGCCTGTGACACCGTAGGGGGATGCGCGGATCCCGATAAACTCATCTTT. This sequence encodes CACDTVGGCADPDKLIF.

Details on this clone: This likely traces to a read error, being one base from a far larger clone. This same CDR3 is encoded by further DNA sequences in the sample. The chain combines TRDV1 with TRDJ1, with 7 bases identical to TRDD3. TCRdb carries no J gene annotation; the J gene was assigned here by matching the DNA with germline. The junction had 20 bases not matched to a gene; V was cut back by 1 base and J by 0 bases. The CDR3 sequence is 21 residues long. Germline-derived CDR1 and CDR2 are TSWWSYY and QGS. The CDR3 DNA sequence: TGTGCTCTTGGGGAACAATCCGGGTACTGGGGAATCTCCTCTGACACCGATAAACTCATCTTT. It translates to CALGEQSGYWGISSDTDKLIF.

This clone has only a few counts. Only one base separates this from a far larger clonotype, so it likely reflects a read error. The sample has other DNA sequences that encode this CDR3 too. The V segment is TRDV2, and no J call was made; the listed D gene, TRDD3, was not tested against the DNA. Germline V lookup: CDR1 GEAIGNYY, CDR2 EKD. The CDR3 is made up of 15 amino acids. The CDR3: CACDTLLGGTDKLIF. The CDR3 region has the DNA TGTGCCTGTGACACGCTACTGGGGGGGACAGATAAACTCATCTTC.

This clone was found a few times. TCRdb lists the protein of a much larger clone for this DNA, which differs at residue 5, so this is likely a read error; the protein given here is translated from the DNA itself. J is TRDJ3 and V is TRDV2; 11 bases line up with TRDD3. Germline V CDR1 and CDR2: GEAIGNYY, EKD. The CDR3 is 23 residues long. Trimming took 3 bases from V and 0 from J; bases not matched to a gene: 18. CDR3 in DNA: TGTGCCTGTGACTCCGGGGACTGGGGGATATCGCGGACCAGCTCCTGGGACACCCGACAGATGTTTTTC. Amino acid sequence: CACDSGDWGISRTSSWDTRQMFF.

On this clone: An end of the junction does not agree with germline; a read error may underlie this. The V gene is TRDV1, the J gene TRDJ1; perhaps TRDD3 as D (6 bases). The J gene comes from matching the DNA to germline here; TCRdb lacks it. CDR3 length: 20 residues. Germline V gives CDR1 TSWWSYY, CDR2 QGS. The CDR3 bases are TGCTCTGGGGAACTTCCCCTTTTCCCCCCTAGGGTTGAGTACACCGATAAACTCATCTTT. Translation: CSGELPLFPPRVEYTDKLIF.

As regards this clone: The TCRdb protein, from a much larger clone, departs from this DNA's translation at residue 17, likely by read error; the protein shown derives from the DNA. The DNA of the CDR3 is TGTGCTCTTGGGACTGTAGGGACCCTTATCGCATACTGGGGGATACGGGGCACCGATAAACTCATCTTT. This translates into CALGTVGTLIAYWGIRGTDKLIF. The chain recombines TRDV1 with TRDJ1; 13 nucleotides agree with TRDD3. V shed 5 bases, J shed 1 base, and the junction held 25 bases outside the gene matches. CDR3 length: 23 residues. Germline-derived CDR1 and CDR2 are TSWWSYY and QGS.

About this clone: The protein given by TCRdb reflects a much larger clone and differs at residue 9 from this DNA's translation, likely from a read error; the protein shown is the DNA's translation. V and J are TRDV1 and TRDJ1, with D perhaps matching TRDD2 or TRDD3 (6 bases each). Germline V gives CDR1 TSWWSYY, CDR2 QGS. Trimming removed 2 bases at V and 10 bases at J, with 32 bases between. This CDR3 spans 19 amino acids. The chain's CDR3 is CALGEGGPLLRSGYPVLIF. CDR3 nucleotide sequence: TGTGCTCTTGGGGAAGGTGGACCCCTCCTACGAAGTGGATACCCGGTACTCATCTTT.

The table lists this clone with a few counts. The protein TCRdb gives is from a much larger clone and does not agree with this DNA's translation at residue 8, likely a read error; the protein shown here comes from the DNA. This chain connects TRDV1 to TRDJ1; the match to TRDD3 covers 10 bases. The J gene, missing from TCRdb, was assigned here through DNA to germline matching. V was clipped by 0 bases and J by 2 bases; unmatched bases: 21. The CDR3 length is 22 residues. Looked up from germline, CDR1 is TSWWSYY and CDR2 is QGS. CDR3: CALGELLHVSDWGDTRTDKLIF. DNA of the CDR3: TGTGCTCTTGGGGAACTCCTACATGTCTCGGACTGGGGGGATACGAGGACCGATAAACTCATCTTT.

This clone has a handful of counts. The TCRdb protein comes from a much larger clone and disagrees with this DNA's translation at residue 14, likely due to a read error; the protein given here is derived from the DNA. Other DNA sequences in this sample translate to the same CDR3. The chain links TRDV1 to TRDJ1, with D unclear. Matching the DNA to germline supplied the J gene, which TCRdb does not give. The CDR3 totals 24 residues. V was clipped by 4 bases and J by 2 bases, with 41 bases between them. Germline loops: CDR1 TSWWSYY, CDR2 QGS. The CDR3 is CALGVRGPPALNYRGLKGTDKLIF. The CDR3, as DNA: TGTGCTCTTGGGGTCCGTGGCCCCCCGGCCCTGAACTACAGGGGCCTTAAGGGGACCGATAAACTCATCTTT.